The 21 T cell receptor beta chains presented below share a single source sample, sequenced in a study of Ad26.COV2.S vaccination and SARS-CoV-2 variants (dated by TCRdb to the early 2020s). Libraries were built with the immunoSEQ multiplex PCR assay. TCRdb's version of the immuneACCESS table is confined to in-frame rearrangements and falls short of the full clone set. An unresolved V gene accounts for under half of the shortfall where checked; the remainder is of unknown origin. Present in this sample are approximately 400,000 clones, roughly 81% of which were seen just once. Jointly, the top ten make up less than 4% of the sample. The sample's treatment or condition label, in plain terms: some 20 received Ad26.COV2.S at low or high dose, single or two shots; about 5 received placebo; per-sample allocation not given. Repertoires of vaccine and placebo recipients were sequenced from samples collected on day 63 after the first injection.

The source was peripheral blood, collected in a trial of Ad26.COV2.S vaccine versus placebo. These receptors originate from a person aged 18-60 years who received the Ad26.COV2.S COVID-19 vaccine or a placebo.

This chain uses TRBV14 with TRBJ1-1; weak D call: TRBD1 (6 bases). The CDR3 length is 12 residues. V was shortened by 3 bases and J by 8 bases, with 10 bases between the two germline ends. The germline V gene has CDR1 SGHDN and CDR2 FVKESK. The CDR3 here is CASSHGGPEAFF. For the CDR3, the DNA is TGTGCCAGCAGCCATGGGGGGCCGGAAGCTTTCTTT. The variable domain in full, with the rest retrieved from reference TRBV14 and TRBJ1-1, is EAGVTQFPSHSVIEKGQTVTLRCDPISGHDNLYWYRRVMGKEIKFLLHFVKESKQDESGMPNNRFLAERTGGTYSTLKVQPAELEDSGVYFCASSHGGPEAFFGQGTRLTVV.

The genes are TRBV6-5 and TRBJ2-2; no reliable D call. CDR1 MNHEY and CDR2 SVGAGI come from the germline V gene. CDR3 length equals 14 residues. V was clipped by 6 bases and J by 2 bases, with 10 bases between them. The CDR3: CASRGSGNTGELFF. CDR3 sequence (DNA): TGTGCCAGCAGGGGGTCGGGTAACACCGGGGAGCTGTTTTTT.

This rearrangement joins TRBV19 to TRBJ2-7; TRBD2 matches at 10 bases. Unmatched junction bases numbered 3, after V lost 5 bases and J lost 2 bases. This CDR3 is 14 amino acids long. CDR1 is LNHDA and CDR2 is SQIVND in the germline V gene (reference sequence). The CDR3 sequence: CASSWTSGTYEQYF. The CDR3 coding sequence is TGTGCCAGTAGTTGGACTAGCGGAACCTACGAGCAGTACTTC.

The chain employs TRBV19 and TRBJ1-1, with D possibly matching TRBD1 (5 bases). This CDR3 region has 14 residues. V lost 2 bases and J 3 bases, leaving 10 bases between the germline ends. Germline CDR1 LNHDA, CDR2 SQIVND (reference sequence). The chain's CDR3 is CASSIQGGDTEAFF. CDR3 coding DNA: TGTGCCAGTAGTATACAGGGAGGGGACACTGAAGCTTTCTTT. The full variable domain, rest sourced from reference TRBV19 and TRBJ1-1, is DGGITQSPKYLFRKEGQNVTLSCEQNLNHDAMYWYRQDPGQGLRLIYYSQIVNDFQKGDIAEGYSVSREKKESFPLTVTSAQKNPTAFYLCASSIQGGDTEAFFGQGTRLTVV.

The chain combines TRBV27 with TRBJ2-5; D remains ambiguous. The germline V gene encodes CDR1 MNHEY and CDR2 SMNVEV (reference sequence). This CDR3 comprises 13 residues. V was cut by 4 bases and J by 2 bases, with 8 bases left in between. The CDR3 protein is CASSWGWQETQYF. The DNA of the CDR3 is TGTGCCAGCAGTTGGGGTTGGCAAGAGACCCAGTACTTC.

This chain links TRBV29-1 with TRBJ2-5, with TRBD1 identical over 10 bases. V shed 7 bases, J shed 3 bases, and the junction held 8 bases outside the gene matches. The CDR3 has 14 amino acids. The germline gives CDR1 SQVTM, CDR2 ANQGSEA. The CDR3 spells CSAIRDRGKETQYF. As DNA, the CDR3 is TGCAGCGCCATACGGGACAGGGGAAAAGAGACCCAGTACTTC.

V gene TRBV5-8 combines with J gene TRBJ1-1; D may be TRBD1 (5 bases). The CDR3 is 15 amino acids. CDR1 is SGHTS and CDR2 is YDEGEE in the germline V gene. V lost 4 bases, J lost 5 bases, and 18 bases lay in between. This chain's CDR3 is CASSVILQVKTEAFF. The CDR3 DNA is TGTGCCAGCAGCGTCATCCTACAGGTAAAAACTGAAGCTTTCTTT.

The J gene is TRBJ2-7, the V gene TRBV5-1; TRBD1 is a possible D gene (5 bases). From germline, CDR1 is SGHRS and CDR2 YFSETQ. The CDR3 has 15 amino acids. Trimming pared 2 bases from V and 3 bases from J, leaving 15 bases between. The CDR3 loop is CASSLSDMPHYEQYF. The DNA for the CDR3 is TGCGCCAGCAGCTTATCGGACATGCCCCACTACGAGCAGTACTTC.

The CDR3 loop reads CASSQRLIPKNIQYF. CDR3 sequence (DNA): TGTGCCAGCAGCCAACGACTGATACCCAAAAACATTCAGTACTTC. The chain carries TRBV3-1 (or the pseudogene TRBV3-2) and TRBJ2-4; unclear D gene. CDR1 is LGHDT, CDR2 YNNKEL, per germline (reference sequence). Trimming left V 2 bases short and J 2 bases short, with 10 bases between. This CDR3 spans 15 amino acids.

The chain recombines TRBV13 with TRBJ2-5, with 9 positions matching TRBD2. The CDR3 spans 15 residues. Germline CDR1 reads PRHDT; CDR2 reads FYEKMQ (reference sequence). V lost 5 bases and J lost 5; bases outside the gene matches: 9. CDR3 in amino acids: CASSTGLALGETQYF. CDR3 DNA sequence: TGTGCCAGCAGCACCGGACTAGCGTTGGGGGAGACCCAGTACTTC.

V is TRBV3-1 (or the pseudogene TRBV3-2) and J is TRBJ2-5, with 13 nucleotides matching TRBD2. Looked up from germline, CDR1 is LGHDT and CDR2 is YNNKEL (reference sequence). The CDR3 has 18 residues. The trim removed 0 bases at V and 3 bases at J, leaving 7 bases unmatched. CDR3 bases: TGTGCCAGCAGCCAAGATATCGGGACTAGCGGGGAAAAAGAGACCCAGTACTTC. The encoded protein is CASSQDIGTSGEKETQYF.

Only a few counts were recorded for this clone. The CDR3 region is CASSTPDSTDTQYF. In DNA form, the CDR3 reads TGTGCCAGCAGCACCCCCGACAGCACAGATACGCAGTATTTT. This chain uses TRBV5-6 with TRBJ2-3; no clear D. CDR3 length: 14 residues. V lost 4 bases to trimming and J lost 0 bases, with 9 bases between them. Germline loops: CDR1 SGHDT, CDR2 YYEEEE.

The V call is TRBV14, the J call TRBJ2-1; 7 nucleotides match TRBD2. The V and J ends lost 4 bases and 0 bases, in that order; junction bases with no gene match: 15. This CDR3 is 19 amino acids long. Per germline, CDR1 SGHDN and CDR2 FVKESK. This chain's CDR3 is CASSRSPLARISSYNEQFF. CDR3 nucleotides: TGTGCCAGCAGCCGGTCGCCACTAGCGCGAATAAGCTCCTACAATGAGCAGTTCTTC.

The CDR3 coding sequence is TGTGCCAGCAGTCAGGGACTGACAGCGACAGATACGCAGTATTTT. Translation gives CASSQGLTATDTQYF. V usage is TRBV5-6 and J usage is TRBJ2-3; possible D gene TRBD2, 6 bases. Trimming cost V 5 bases and J 3 bases, with 16 bases left between them. This CDR3 has 15 amino acids. Germline V gives CDR1 SGHDT, CDR2 YYEEEE.

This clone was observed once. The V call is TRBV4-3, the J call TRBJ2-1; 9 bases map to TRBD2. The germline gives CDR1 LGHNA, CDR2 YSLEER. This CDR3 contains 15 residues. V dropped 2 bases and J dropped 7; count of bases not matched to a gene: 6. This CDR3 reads CASSQRAGGSNEQFF. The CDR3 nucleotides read TGCGCCAGCAGCCAACGGGCGGGGGGGAGTAATGAGCAGTTCTTC.

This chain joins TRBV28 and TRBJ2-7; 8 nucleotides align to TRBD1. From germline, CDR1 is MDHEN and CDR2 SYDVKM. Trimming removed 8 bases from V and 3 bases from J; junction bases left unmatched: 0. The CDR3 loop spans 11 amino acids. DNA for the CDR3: TGTGCCAGCGGGACAGGCTACGAGCAGTACTTC. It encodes CASGTGYEQYF.

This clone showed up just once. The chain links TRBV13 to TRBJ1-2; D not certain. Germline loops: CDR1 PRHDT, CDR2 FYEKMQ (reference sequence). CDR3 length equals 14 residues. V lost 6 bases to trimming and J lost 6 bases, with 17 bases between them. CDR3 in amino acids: CASRGSSRPHGYTF. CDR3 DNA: TGTGCCAGCAGGGGGTCATCCAGGCCCCATGGCTACACCTTC.

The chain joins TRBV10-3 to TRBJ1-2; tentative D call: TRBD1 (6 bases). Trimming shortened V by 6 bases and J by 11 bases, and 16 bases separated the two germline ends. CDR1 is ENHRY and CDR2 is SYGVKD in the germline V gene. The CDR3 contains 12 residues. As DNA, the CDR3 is TGTGCCATCAGCTCTGCAGGGGCGGGTTACACCTTC. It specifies CAISSAGAGYTF.

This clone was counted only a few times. The DNA of the CDR3 is TGTGCCAGCAGTTCGACTAGATCCTACGAGCAGTACTTC. It specifies CASSSTRSYEQYF. The chain uses TRBV28 and TRBJ2-7, with D tentatively TRBD2 (6 bases). The CDR3 contains 13 residues. The germline V and J ends were trimmed by 4 bases and 1 base, with 8 bases remaining between them. Germline CDR1 MDHEN, CDR2 SYDVKM.

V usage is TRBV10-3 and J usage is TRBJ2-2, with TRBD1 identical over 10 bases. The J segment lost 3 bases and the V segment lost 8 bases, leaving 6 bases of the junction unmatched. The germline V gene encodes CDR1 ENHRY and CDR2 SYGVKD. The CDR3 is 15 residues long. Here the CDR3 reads CAIHPGTGDTGELFF. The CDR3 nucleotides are TGTGCCATCCACCCCGGGACAGGGGACACCGGGGAGCTGTTTTTT.

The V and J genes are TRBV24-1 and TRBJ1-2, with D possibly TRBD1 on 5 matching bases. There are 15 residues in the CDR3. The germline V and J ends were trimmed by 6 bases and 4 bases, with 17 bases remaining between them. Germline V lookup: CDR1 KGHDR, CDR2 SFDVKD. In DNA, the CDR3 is TGTGCCACCAGTTTACACAGGTTGGAGGGCTATGGCTACACCTTC. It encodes CATSLHRLEGYGYTF.